The 21 T cell receptor beta chains reported below all come from one sample, sequenced in a study of T cells in Graves' hyperthyroidism and ophthalmopathy. RNA transcripts served as the template for amplifying TCR beta CDR3 regions. HTBI primers were used for first-round RT-PCR of the TCR CDR3. MiXCR, run by TCRdb on the multiplex PCR reads, gives a single entry per CDR3 protein. This table holds 500,000 to 800,000 distinct CDR3 sequences, roughly 14% found once. The sequencing sample was made of blood. The receptor source for this set is a woman aged 45-59 years with Graves' ophthalmopathy.

The genes are TRBV20-1 and TRBJ1-4; possibly TRBD1 for D (5 bases). Per the germline V gene, CDR1 is DFQATT and CDR2 is SNEGSKA (reference sequence). The V end lost 4 bases, the J end lost 8 bases, and 11 bases lay between the germline ends. The CDR3 has 12 residues. Written as DNA, the CDR3 is TGCAGTGCTACCTTGACAGACGAAAAACTGTTTTTT. It encodes CSATLTDEKLFF.

The chain combines TRBV20-1 with TRBJ1-2; 10 nucleotides agree with TRBD1. The CDR3 extends over 14 amino acids. The V gene's germline CDR1 is DFQATT and CDR2 SNEGSKA (reference sequence). J lost 5 bases, V lost 4 bases, and 7 bases had no gene match. Written as DNA, the CDR3 is TGCAGTGCTACCGGGACAGGGGCGGATTATGGCTACACCTTC. Translated, it gives CSATGTGADYGYTF.

This clonotype was seen many times. The chain couples TRBV11-2 to TRBJ2-7; no firm D call. Germline CDR1 reads SGHAT; CDR2 reads FQNNGV. The CDR3 contains 13 residues. V was pared by 2 bases and J by 2 bases, with 7 bases between. The CDR3 here is CASSLRHTYEQYF. Written as DNA, the CDR3 is TGTGCCAGCAGCTTACGACATACCTACGAGCAGTACTTC. Drawing the rest from reference TRBV11-2 and TRBJ2-7, the complete variable domain is EAGVAQSPRYKIIEKRQSVAFWCNPISGHATLYWYQQILGQGPKLLIQFQNNGVVDDSQLPKDRFSAERLKGVDSTLKIQPAKLEDSAVYLCASSLRHTYEQYFGPGTRLTVT.

At least ten counts were recorded for this clonotype. The V and J genes are TRBV27 and TRBJ2-5; 13 positions agree with TRBD2. Germline loops: CDR1 MNHEY, CDR2 SMNVEV (reference sequence). V lost 3 bases and J lost 2; bases outside the gene matches: 12. CDR3 length: 19 amino acids. CDR3 sequence reads: CASSFSVLAGGPGQETQYF. The CDR3 nucleotides read TGTGCCAGCAGTTTTTCCGTACTAGCGGGAGGGCCGGGGCAAGAGACCCAGTACTTC.

The chain combines TRBV5-1 with TRBJ2-7; D might be TRBD1 (5 bases). This CDR3 has 14 residues. Germline V gene sequence: CDR1 SGHRS, CDR2 YFSETQ. Trimming stripped 1 base from V and 7 bases from J, with 15 bases between. CDR3 in DNA: TGCGCCAGCAGCTTGCGACAGAACACCGGGGAGCAGTACTTC. It codes for CASSLRQNTGEQYF.

The table lists this clonotype with many counts. The junction does not match germline at one end; this may be a read error. V is TRBV24-1 and J is TRBJ2-3; D is possibly TRBD1 or TRBD2 (6 bases each). Germline CDR1 KGHDR, CDR2 SFDVKD. This CDR3 region has 17 residues. The CDR3 DNA is TGTGCCACCAGTGCTTTGGGAGGAGACAGGAGCACAGATACGCAGTATTTT. Translation: CATSALGGDRSTDTQYF.

The chain couples TRBV27 to TRBJ2-1, with D hard to call. Germline-derived CDR1 and CDR2 are MNHEY and SMNVEV (reference sequence). This CDR3 is built from 14 residues. Trimming took 1 base from V and 4 from J, leaving 8 bases between them. In DNA, the CDR3 is TGTGCCAGCAGTTTATGGGGTGATTACAATGAGCAGTTCTTC. It yields the protein CASSLWGDYNEQFF.

In this sample, this clonotype turned up many times. The V and J genes are TRBV18 and TRBJ1-4, with D unclear. The V gene's germline CDR1 is KGHSH and CDR2 LQKENI. V was clipped by 3 bases and J by 4 bases, with 9 bases between them. The length of the CDR3 is 14 residues. Here the CDR3 reads CASSPTGSNEKLFF. CDR3 bases: TGTGCCAGCTCACCGACTGGCAGTAATGAAAAACTGTTTTTT.

Many counts were recorded for this clonotype. V and J are TRBV20-1 and TRBJ1-4; TRBD1 is a possible D gene (5 bases). Germline V gene lookup returns CDR1 DFQATT and CDR2 SNEGSKA (reference sequence). Trimming removed 6 bases at V and 2 bases at J, with 10 bases between. The CDR3 runs to 13 residues. CDR3 region: CSALGATNEKLFF. The DNA of the CDR3 is TGCAGTGCCTTAGGGGCTACTAATGAAAAACTGTTTTTT.

The chain employs TRBV7-9 and TRBJ2-7; 8 bases map to TRBD2. Germline V gene sequence: CDR1 SEHNR, CDR2 FQNEAQ (reference sequence). The CDR3 has 15 residues. The V segment lost 4 bases and the J segment 5 bases; nucleotides outside the gene matches: 10. The CDR3 region has the DNA TGTGCCAGCAGCTCCGGACTAGCAATTCGGGACGAGCAGTACTTC. Protein product: CASSSGLAIRDEQYF.

This clonotype was seen at least ten times. J is TRBJ2-3 and V is TRBV5-5, with D possibly being TRBD1 or TRBD2 (5 bases each). This CDR3 is built from 15 residues. Per germline, CDR1 SGHKS and CDR2 YYEKEE (reference sequence). Trimming took 0 bases from V and 2 from J, leaving 10 bases between them. The CDR3 loop reads CASSLAGLDTDTQYF. CDR3 in DNA: TGTGCCAGCAGCTTGGCGGGGCTAGACACAGATACGCAGTATTTT.

Ten or more counts support this clonotype. V usage is TRBV30 and J usage is TRBJ1-5; possible D gene TRBD1, 5 bases. Trimming removed 1 base at V and 1 base at J, with 5 bases between. Germline CDR1 is GTSNPN and CDR2 is SVGIG (reference sequence). This CDR3 is built from 13 residues. CDR3 DNA: TGTGCCTGGAGTGGACAGAGCAATCAGCCCCAGCATTTT. It yields the protein CAWSGQSNQPQHF.

This clonotype showed up many times. This rearrangement joins TRBV7-3 to TRBJ2-2; D is perhaps TRBD2 (8 bases). Trimming shortened V by 2 bases and J by 5 bases, and 21 bases separated the two germline ends. The CDR3 is 18 residues long. Germline V gives CDR1 SGHTA, CDR2 FQGTGA. CDR3 bases: TGTGCCAGCAGCTTATGGACAGGTGGAACGGGAGGGACCGGGGAGCTGTTTTTT. Translation gives CASSLWTGGTGGTGELFF.

In its sample, this clonotype was seen a few times. The genes are TRBV6-1 and TRBJ1-1, with TRBD1 as a possible D gene (5 bases). Germline loops: CDR1 MNHNS, CDR2 SASEGT. The germline V and J ends were trimmed by 3 bases and 4 bases, with 9 bases remaining between them. This CDR3 is built from 13 residues. The CDR3 nucleotides are TGTGCCAGCAGTGATAGGGGTTCCACTGAAGCTTTCTTT. This gives the protein CASSDRGSTEAFF.

This clonotype was counted at least ten times. The V gene is TRBV6-5, the J gene TRBJ1-1; D ambiguous. The germline CDR1 and CDR2 sequences are MNHEY and SVGAGI. The length of the CDR3 is 16 residues. Trimming pared 4 bases from V and 2 bases from J, leaving 17 bases between. In nucleotides, the CDR3 is TGTGCCAGCAGTTTGGGGAGTAGGCATTTTAACACTGAAGCTTTCTTT. Residues: CASSLGSRHFNTEAFF.

The table lists this clonotype with many counts. The gene calls are TRBV5-8 and TRBJ2-2, with 8 bases fitting TRBD1. The CDR3 sequence is 15 residues long. V lost 5 bases to trimming and J lost 1 base; unmatched junction nucleotides: 4. The germline gives CDR1 SGHTS, CDR2 YDEGEE. The CDR3 region is CASSSGTGNTGELFF. CDR3 nucleotides: TGTGCCAGCAGTTCCGGGACAGGGAACACCGGGGAGCTGTTTTTT.

This clonotype was observed a few times. J is TRBJ2-1 and V is TRBV9; no clear D. CDR1 is SGDLS, CDR2 YYNGEE, per germline. Trimming left V 3 bases short and J 8 bases short, with 6 bases between. CDR3 size: 11 residues. The CDR3 sequence: CASSGTDEQFF. DNA of the CDR3: TGTGCCAGCAGCGGGACCGATGAGCAGTTCTTC.

This clonotype showed up just a few times. The chain's CDR3 is CASSEGGGIQETQYF. In nucleotides, the CDR3 is TGTGCCAGCAGCGAGGGGGGAGGAATCCAGGAGACCCAGTACTTC. The chain links TRBV9 to TRBJ2-5, with D perhaps TRBD1 or TRBD2 (6 bases each). The CDR3 runs to 15 residues. Germline V lookup: CDR1 SGDLS, CDR2 YYNGEE. V lost 3 bases to trimming and J lost 5 bases, with 17 bases between them. Full variable domain (outside the CDR3, taken from reference TRBV9 and TRBJ2-5): DSGVTQTPKHLITATGQRVTLRCSPRSGDLSVYWYQQSLDQGLQFLIQYYNGEERAKGNILERFSAQQFPDLHSELNLSSLELGDSALYFCASSEGGGIQETQYFGPGTRLLVL.

This clonotype appeared a few times. V usage is TRBV4-2 and J usage is TRBJ2-3; the D is unclear. This CDR3 contains 14 residues. V gave up 0 bases and J gave up 2 bases, with 6 bases separating them. Germline V gene lookup returns CDR1 LGHNA and CDR2 YNFKEQ. This CDR3 reads CASSQELATDTQYF. The CDR3 DNA reads TGTGCCAGCAGCCAAGAACTTGCCACAGATACGCAGTATTTT.

The genes are TRBV9 and TRBJ2-5, with TRBD1 as a possible D gene (6 bases). The germline V gene encodes CDR1 SGDLS and CDR2 YYNGEE. This CDR3 is built from 15 residues. V lost 1 base, J lost 1 base, and 11 bases lay in between. The CDR3 spells CASSVKAGAQETQYF. DNA for the CDR3: TGTGCCAGCAGCGTAAAGGCAGGGGCCCAAGAGACCCAGTACTTC.

V and J are TRBV24-1 and TRBJ1-4; D ambiguous. The germline V gene has CDR1 KGHDR and CDR2 SFDVKD. With 4 bases removed from V and 6 bases from J, the gap between germline ends came to 11 bases. CDR3 size: 14 residues. CDR3 sequence: CATSDTRSDEKLFF. The CDR3 nucleotides are TGTGCCACCAGTGACACCAGAAGTGATGAAAAACTGTTTTTT.